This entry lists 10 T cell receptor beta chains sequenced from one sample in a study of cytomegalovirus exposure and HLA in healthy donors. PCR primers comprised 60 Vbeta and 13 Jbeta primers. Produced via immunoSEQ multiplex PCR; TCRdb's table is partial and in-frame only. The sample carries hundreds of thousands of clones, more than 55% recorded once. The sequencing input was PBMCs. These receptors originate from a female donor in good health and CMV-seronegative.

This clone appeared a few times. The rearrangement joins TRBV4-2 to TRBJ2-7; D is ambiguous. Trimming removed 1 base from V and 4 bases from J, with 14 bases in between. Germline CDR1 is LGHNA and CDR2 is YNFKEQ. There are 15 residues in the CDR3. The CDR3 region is CASSQGRSNVYEQYF. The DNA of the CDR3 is TGTGCCAGCAGCCAAGGCCGTAGTAATGTTTACGAGCAGTACTTC.

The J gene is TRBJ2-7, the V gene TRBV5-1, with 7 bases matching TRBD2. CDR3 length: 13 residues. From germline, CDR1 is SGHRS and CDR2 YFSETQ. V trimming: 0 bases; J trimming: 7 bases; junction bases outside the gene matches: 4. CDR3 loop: CASSLGLAAEQYF. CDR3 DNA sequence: TGCGCCAGCAGCTTGGGGCTAGCGGCTGAGCAGTACTTC.

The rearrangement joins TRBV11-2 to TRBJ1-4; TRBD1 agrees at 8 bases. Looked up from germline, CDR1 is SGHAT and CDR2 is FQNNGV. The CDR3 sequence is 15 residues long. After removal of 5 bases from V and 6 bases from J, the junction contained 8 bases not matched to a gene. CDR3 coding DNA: TGTGCCAGCAGCCCCATTACAGGGGGTGATGAAAAACTGTTTTTT. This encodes CASSPITGGDEKLFF. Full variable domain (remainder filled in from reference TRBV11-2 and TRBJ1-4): EAGVAQSPRYKIIEKRQSVAFWCNPISGHATLYWYQQILGQGPKLLIQFQNNGVVDDSQLPKDRFSAERLKGVDSTLKIQPAKLEDSAVYLCASSPITGGDEKLFFGSGTQLSVL.

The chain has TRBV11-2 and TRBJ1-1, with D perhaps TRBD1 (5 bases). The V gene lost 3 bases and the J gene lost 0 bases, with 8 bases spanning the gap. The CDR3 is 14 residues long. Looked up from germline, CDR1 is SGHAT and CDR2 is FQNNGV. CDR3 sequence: CASSLEGMNTEAFF. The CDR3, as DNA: TGTGCCAGCAGCTTGGAGGGGATGAACACTGAAGCTTTCTTT.

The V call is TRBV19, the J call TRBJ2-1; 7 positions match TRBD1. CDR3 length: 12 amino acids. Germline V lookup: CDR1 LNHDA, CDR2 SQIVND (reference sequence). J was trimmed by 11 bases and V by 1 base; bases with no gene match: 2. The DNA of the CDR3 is TGTGCCAGTAGTATAGGACAGGGAAAGCAGTTCTTC. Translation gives CASSIGQGKQFF.

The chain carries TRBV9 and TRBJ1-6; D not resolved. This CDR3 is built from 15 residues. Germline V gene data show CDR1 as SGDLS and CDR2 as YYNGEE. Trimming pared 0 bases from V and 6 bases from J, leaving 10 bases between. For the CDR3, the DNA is TGTGCCAGCAGCGTAGGTCCACAGCCTAATTCACCCCTCCACTTT. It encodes CASSVGPQPNSPLHF. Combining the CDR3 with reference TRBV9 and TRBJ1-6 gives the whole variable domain DSGVTQTPKHLITATGQRVTLRCSPRSGDLSVYWYQQSLDQGLQFLIQYYNGEERAKGNILERFSAQQFPDLHSELNLSSLELGDSALYFCASSVGPQPNSPLHFGNGTRLTVT.

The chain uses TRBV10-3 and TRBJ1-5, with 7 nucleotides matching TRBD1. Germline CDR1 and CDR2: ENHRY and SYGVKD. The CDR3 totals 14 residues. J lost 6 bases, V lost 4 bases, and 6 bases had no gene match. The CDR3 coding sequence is TGTGCCATCAGTGGACAGGGAGTAACTCAGCCCCAGCATTTT. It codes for CAISGQGVTQPQHF.

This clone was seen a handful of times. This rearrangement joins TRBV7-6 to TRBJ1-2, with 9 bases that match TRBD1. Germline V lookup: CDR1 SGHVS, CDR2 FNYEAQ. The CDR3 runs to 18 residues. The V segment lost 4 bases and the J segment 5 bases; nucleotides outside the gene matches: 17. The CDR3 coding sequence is TGTGCCAGCAGCTCCCCGTCTAGAACAGGGGGCCGGTGGTATGGCTACACCTTC. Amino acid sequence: CASSSPSRTGGRWYGYTF.

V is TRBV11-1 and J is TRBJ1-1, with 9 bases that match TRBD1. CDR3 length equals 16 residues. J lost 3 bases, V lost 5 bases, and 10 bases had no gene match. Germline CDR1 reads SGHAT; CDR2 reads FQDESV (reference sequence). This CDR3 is CASSMDRGKAYTEAFF. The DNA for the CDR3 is TGTGCCAGCAGCATGGACAGGGGTAAGGCGTACACTGAAGCTTTCTTT.

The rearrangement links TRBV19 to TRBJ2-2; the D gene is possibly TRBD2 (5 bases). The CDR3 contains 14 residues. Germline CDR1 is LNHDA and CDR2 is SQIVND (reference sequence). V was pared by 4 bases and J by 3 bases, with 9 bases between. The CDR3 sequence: CASSSGFYTGELFF. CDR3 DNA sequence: TGTGCCAGTAGTAGCGGGTTCTACACCGGGGAGCTGTTTTTT.